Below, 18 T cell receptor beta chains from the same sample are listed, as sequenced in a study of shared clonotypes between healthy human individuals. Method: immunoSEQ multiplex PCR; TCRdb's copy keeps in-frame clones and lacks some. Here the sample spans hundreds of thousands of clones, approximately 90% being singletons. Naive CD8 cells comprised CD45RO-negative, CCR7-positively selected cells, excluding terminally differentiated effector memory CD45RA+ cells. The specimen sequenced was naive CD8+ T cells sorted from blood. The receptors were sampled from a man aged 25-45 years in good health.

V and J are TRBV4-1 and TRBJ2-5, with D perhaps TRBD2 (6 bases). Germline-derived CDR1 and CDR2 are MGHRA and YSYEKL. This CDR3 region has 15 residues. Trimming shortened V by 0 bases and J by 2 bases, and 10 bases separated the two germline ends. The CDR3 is CASSQEPGLQETQYF. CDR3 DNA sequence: TGCGCCAGCAGCCAAGAGCCCGGACTACAAGAGACCCAGTACTTC.

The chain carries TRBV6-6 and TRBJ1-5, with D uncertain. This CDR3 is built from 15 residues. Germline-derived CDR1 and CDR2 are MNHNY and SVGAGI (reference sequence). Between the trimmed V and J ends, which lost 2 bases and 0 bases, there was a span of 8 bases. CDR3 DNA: TGTGCCAGCAGTTACGGGCAATATAGCAATCAGCCCCAGCATTTT. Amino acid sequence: CASSYGQYSNQPQHF.

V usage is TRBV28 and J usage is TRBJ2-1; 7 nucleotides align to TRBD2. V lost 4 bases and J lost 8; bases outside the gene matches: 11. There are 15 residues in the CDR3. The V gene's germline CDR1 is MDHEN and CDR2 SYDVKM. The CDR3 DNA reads TGTGCCAGCAGTTCCCGGACTAGGTGGCCCCATGAGCAGTTCTTC. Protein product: CASSSRTRWPHEQFF.

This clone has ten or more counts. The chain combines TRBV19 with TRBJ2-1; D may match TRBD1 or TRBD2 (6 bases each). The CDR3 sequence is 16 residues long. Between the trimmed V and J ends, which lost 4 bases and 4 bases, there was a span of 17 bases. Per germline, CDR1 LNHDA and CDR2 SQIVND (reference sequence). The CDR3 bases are TGTGCCAGTAGTACCGGCGGGACAAGGGCGTACAATGAGCAGTTCTTC. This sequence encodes CASSTGGTRAYNEQFF. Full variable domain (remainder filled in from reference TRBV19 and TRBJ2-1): DGGITQSPKYLFRKEGQNVTLSCEQNLNHDAMYWYRQDPGQGLRLIYYSQIVNDFQKGDIAEGYSVSREKKESFPLTVTSAQKNPTAFYLCASSTGGTRAYNEQFFGPGTRLTVL.

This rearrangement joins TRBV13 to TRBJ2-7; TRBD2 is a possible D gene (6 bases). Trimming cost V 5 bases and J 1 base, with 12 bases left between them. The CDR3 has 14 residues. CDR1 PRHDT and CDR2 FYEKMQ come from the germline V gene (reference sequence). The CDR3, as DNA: TGTGCCAGCAGCGCTAGCGAGAATTCCTACGAGCAGTACTTC. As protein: CASSASENSYEQYF.

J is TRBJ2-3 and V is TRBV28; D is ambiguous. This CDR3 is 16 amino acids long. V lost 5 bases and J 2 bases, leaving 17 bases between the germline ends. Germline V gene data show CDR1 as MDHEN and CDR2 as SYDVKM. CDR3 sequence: CASSPRTAKSTDTQYF. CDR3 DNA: TGTGCCAGCAGTCCCCGGACGGCGAAATCCACAGATACGCAGTATTTT.

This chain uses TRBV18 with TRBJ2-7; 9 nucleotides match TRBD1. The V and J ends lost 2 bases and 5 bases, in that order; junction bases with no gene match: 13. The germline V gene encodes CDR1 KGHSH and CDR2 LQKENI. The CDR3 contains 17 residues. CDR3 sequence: CASSPRAGTGISDEQYF. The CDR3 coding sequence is TGTGCCAGCTCACCAAGGGCCGGGACAGGGATATCGGACGAGCAGTACTTC. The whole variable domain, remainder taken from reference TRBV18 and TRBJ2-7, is NAGVMQNPRHLVRRRGQEARLRCSPMKGHSHVYWYRQLPEEGLKFMVYLQKENIIDESGMPKERFSAEFPKEGPSILRIQQVVRGDSAAYFCASSPRAGTGISDEQYFGPGTRLTVT.

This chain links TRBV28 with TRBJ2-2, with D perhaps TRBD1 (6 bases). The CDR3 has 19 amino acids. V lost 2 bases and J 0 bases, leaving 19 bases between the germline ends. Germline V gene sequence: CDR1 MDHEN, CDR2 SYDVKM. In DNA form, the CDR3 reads TGTGCCAGCAGTTTAATCGCACGATCTGGGGGCCCGAACACCGGGGAGCTGTTTTTT. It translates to CASSLIARSGGPNTGELFF.

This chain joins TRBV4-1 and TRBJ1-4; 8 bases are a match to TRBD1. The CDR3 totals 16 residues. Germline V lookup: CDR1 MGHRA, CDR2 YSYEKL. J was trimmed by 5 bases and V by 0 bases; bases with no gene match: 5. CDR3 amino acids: CASSQELQGGNEKLFF. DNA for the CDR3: TGCGCCAGCAGCCAAGAGTTACAGGGGGGGAATGAAAAACTGTTTTTT.

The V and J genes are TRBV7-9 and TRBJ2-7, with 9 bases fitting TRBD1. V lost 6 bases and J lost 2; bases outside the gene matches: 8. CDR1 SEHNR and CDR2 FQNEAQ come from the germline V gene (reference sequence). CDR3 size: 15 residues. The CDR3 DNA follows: TGTGCCAGCAGTTTCCCGGGACAGGGTCCCTACGAGCAGTACTTC. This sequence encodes CASSFPGQGPYEQYF.

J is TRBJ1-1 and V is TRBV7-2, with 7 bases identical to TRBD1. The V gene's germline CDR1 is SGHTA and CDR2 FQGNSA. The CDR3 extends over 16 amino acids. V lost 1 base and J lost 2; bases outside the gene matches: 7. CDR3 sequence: CASSLEWTGINTEAFF. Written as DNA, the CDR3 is TGTGCCAGCAGCTTAGAATGGACAGGAATTAACACTGAAGCTTTCTTT.

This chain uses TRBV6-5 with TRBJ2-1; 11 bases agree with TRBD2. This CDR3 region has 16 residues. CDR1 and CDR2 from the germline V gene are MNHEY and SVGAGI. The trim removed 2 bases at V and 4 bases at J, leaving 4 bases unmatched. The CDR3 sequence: CASSYTSGRQYNEQFF. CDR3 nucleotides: TGTGCCAGCAGTTACACTAGCGGGAGACAGTACAATGAGCAGTTCTTC.

CDR3 residues: CASSETRNFEAFF. CDR3 bases: TGTGCCAGCAGTGAGACTAGGAACTTTGAAGCTTTCTTT. The V gene is TRBV25-1, the J gene TRBJ1-1; D gene ambiguous. Per the germline V gene, CDR1 is MGHDK and CDR2 is SYGVNS. V was cut by 3 bases and J by 7 bases, with 12 bases left in between. The CDR3 is 13 residues long.

CDR3 bases: TGTGCCAGCAGCTTATTAAGGACAAGAAACACCGGGGAGCTGTTTTTT. Translating gives CASSLLRTRNTGELFF. The chain has TRBV7-3 and TRBJ2-2; tentatively, D is TRBD1 (5 bases). The CDR3 consists of 16 residues. V lost 2 bases, J lost 2 bases, and 12 bases lay in between. Germline lookup yields CDR1 SGHTA and CDR2 FQGTGA.

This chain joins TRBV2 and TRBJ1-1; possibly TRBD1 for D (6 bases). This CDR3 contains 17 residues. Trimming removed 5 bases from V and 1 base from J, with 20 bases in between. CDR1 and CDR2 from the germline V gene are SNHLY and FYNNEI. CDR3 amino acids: CASSYPQVGHQNTEAFF. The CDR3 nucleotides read TGTGCCAGCAGTTACCCACAGGTGGGACACCAGAACACTGAAGCTTTCTTT.

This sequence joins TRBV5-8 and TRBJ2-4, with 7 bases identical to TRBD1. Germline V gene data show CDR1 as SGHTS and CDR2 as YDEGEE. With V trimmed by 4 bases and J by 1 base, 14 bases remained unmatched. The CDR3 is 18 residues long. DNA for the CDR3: TGTGCCAGCAGCCCGGCTTTGCCCACAGGGGCGGCCAAAAACATTCAGTACTTC. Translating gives CASSPALPTGAAKNIQYF.

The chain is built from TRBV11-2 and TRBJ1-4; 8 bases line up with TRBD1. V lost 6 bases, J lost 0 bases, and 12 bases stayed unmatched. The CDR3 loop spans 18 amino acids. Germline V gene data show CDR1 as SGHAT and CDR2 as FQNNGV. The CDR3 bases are TGTGCCAGCAGTTCTGGACAGGGCGGGATTCCAACTAATGAAAAACTGTTTTTT. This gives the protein CASSSGQGGIPTNEKLFF.

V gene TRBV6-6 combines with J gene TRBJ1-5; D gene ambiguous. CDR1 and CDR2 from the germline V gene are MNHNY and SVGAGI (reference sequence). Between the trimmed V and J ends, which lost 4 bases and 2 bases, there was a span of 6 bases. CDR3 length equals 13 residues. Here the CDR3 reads CASSFDRNQPQHF. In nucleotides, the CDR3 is TGTGCCAGCAGTTTCGACCGCAATCAGCCCCAGCATTTT.